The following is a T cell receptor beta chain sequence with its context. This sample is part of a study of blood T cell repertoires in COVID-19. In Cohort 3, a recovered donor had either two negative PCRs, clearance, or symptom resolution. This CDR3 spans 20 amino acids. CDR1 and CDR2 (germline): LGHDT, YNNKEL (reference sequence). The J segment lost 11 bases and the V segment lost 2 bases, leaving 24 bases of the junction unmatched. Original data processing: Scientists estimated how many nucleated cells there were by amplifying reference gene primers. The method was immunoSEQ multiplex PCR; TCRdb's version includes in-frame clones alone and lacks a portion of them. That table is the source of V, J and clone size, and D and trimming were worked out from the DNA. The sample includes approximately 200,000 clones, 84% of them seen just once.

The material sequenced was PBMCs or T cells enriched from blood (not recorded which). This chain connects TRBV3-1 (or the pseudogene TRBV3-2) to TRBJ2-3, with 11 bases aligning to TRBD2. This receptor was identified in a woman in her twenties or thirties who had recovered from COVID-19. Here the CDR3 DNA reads TGTGCCAGCAGCCAATCCCGGGACAGGGTAACTAGCGGGGGTCCTTGGGAGCAGTATTTT. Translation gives CASSQSRDRVTSGGPWEQYF.